These T cell receptor beta chains were read from a single sample in a study of blood T cells in healthy people across ages. TCRdb re-analysed the 5' RACE reads in MiXCR, keeping a single row per CDR3 protein. The table records some 320,000 distinct CDR3 sequences, 27% of them present only once. Sequencing used blood. These receptors were taken from a woman between 70 and 85 years old in good health. CDR3s include the opening cysteine and the closing phenylalanine or tryptophan. The D gene is left open where the match is weak. Part of the rows lack a size; the others show once, few, many or a class for expanded clones.

j_gene,d_gene,abundance,v_gene,CDR3nt,CDR3aa
TRBJ2-1,-,few,TRBV11-2,TGTGCCAGCAGCTTAGTTTCAATAGCACCTCGGGGTAGCACCTACAATGAGCAGTTCTTC,CASSLVSIAPRGSTYNEQFF
TRBJ1-6,-,many,TRBV7-2,TGTGCCAGCAGCTTAACTTACGGACAGAGCTCACCCCTCCACTTT,CASSLTYGQSSPLHF
TRBJ2-7,-,-,TRBV20-1,TGCAGTGCTAGCCGAGGGACTTCCGCCTCTCCCGGGCTTGTTCCCGAGCAGTACTTC,CSASRGTSASPGLVPEQYF
TRBJ2-2,-,-,TRBV10-3,TGTGCCGGCCGCGGTGGCAGGGCGAACACCGGGGAGCTGTTTTTT,CAGRGGRANTGELFF
TRBJ1-6,TRBD1,many,TRBV11-2,TGTGCCAGCAGCTCACAGGGGGTGTATTCACCCCTCCACTTT,CASSSQGVYSPLHF
TRBJ2-5,-,-,TRBV20-1,TGCAGTGCGTCCGGGGATTCAGGGTTGTATTTCTTC,CSASGDSGLYFF
TRBJ2-7,TRBD2,-,TRBV5-1,TGCGCCAGCCGGACCTCCGGGACTAGCGTGGACGAGCAGTACTTC,CASRTSGTSVDEQYF
TRBJ2-1,TRBD2,-,TRBV5-1,TGCGCCAGCAGTAGGACTAGCGGGGTCTCCAATGAGCAGTTCTTC,CASSRTSGVSNEQFF
TRBJ1-6,-,-,TRBV4-1,TGCGCCAGCAGCCAAGACAGTACGGGGCCGCGGATATCCCTCCACTTT,CASSQDSTGPRISLHF
TRBJ2-1,-,few,TRBV29-1,TGCAGCGTGGGCTTCAGGGGATCCTACAATGAGCAGTTCTTC,CSVGFRGSYNEQFF
TRBJ1-3,TRBD1,-,TRBV15,TGTGCCACCAGCAGACCCTCGGGACAGTCTGGAAACACCATATATTTT,CATSRPSGQSGNTIYF
TRBJ2-7,-,few,TRBV12-3/TRBV12-4,TGTGCCAGCAGGACCAACTACGAGCAGTACTTC,CASRTNYEQYF
TRBJ2-1,TRBD2,many,TRBV7-2,TGTGCCAGCAGCTTGGGACTAGCGGGAGGTAATGAGCAGTTCTTC,CASSLGLAGGNEQFF
TRBJ1-2,-,-,TRBV29-1,TGCAGCGCCATCTACAGCAACTATGGCTACACCTTC,CSAIYSNYGYTF
TRBJ2-2,-,few,TRBV6-2/TRBV6-3,TGTGCCAGCAGTTACTCTAACCCGAACACCGGGGAGCTGTTTTTT,CASSYSNPNTGELFF